The 2 T cell receptor beta chains reported below all come from one sample, sequenced in a study of CD8+CD57+ T cells in acquired aplastic anemia. Patients included in sequencing had previously demonstrated CD8+CD57+ cell expansion by flow cytometry. Researchers used genomic DNA as the template to profile TCR beta VDJ and CDR3. Each CDR3 protein gets one entry after TCRdb re-called the reads with MiXCR. This table has 150,000 to 200,000 distinct CDR3 sequences, less than 60% appearing once. Sequencing was carried out using sorted CD4+, CD8+, or CD8+CD57+ T cells (not recorded which) from PBMCs. The receptors derive from a human donor with aplastic anemia.

Ten or more counts support this clonotype. The gene calls are TRBV15 and TRBJ2-5; D not certain. Trimming took off 5 bases at V and 2 bases at J, with 9 bases between the two ends. Looked up from germline, CDR1 is LNHNV and CDR2 is YYDKDF (reference sequence). This CDR3 has 13 amino acids. This CDR3 is CATSGTAQETQYF. For the CDR3, the DNA is TGTGCCACCAGCGGAACTGCGCAAGAGACCCAGTACTTC.

The chain joins TRBV20-1 to TRBJ2-7; possible D gene TRBD1, 6 bases. This CDR3 contains 15 residues. CDR1 and CDR2 from the germline V gene are DFQATT and SNEGSKA (reference sequence). V lost 3 bases and J lost 1, with 16 bases in between. The CDR3 here is CSASALQGQSYEQYV. CDR3 bases: TGCAGTGCTAGTGCCCTGCAAGGACAGTCCTACGAGCAGTACGTC.